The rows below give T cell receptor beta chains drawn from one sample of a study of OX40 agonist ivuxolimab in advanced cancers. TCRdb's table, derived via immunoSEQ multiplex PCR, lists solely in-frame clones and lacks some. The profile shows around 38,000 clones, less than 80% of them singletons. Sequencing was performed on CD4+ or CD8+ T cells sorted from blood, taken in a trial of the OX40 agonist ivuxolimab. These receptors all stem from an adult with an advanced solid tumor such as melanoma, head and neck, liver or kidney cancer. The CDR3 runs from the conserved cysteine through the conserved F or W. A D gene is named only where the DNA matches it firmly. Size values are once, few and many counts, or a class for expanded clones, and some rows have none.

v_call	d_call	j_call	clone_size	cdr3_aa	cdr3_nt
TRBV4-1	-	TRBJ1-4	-	CASSQERGASNEKLFF	TGCGCCAGCAGCCAAGAAAGGGGTGCATCTAATGAAAAACTGTTTTTT
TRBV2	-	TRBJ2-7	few	CASSSSPYSYEQYF	TGTGCCAGCAGTTCAAGCCCCTACTCCTACGAGCAGTACTTC
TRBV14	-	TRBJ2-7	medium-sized	CASSGAYEQYF	TGTGCCAGCAGCGGGGCCTACGAGCAGTACTTC
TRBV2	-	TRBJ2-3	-	CASSGHGADTQYF	TGTGCCAGCAGCGGACATGGTGCAGATACGCAGTATTTT
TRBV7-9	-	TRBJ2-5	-	CASSPEEVRETQYF	TGTGCCAGCAGCCCCGAGGAAGTTAGGGAGACCCAGTACTTC
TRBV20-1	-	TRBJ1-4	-	CSAFLNEKLFF	TGCAGTGCCTTCCTAAATGAAAAACTGTTTTTT
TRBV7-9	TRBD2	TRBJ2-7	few	CASSLGRASSYEQYF	TGTGCCAGCAGCCTAGGGAGGGCGAGCTCCTACGAGCAGTACTTC
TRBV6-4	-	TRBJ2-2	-	CASSFDMGTGELFF	TGTGCCAGCAGTTTTGATATGGGCACCGGGGAGCTGTTTTTT
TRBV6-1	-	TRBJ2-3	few	CASSPGVTDTQYF	TGTGCCAGCAGCCCCGGGGTCACAGATACGCAGTATTTT
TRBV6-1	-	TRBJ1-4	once	CASTLDDGPNEKLFF	TGTGCCAGCACTTTAGACGACGGACCGAATGAAAAACTGTTTTTT
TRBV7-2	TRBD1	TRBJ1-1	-	CASSLDVQGATEAFF	TGTGCCAGCAGCTTAGACGTCCAGGGGGCCACTGAAGCTTTCTTT
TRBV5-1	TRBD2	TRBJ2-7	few	CASTLSSGAGGPSYEQYF	TGCGCCAGCACTCTCTCATCAGGGGCGGGGGGCCCCTCCTACGAGCAGTACTTC
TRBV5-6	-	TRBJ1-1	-	CASSRTGVRRAFF	TGTGCCAGCAGCCGTACAGGTGTTAGAAGAGCTTTCTTT
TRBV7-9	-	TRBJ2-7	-	CASSPTSHGNEQYF	TGTGCCAGCAGCCCTACTAGCCACGGTAACGAGCAGTACTTC
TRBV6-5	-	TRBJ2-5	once	CASSYGSSVGETQYF	TGTGCCAGCAGTTACGGGTCCTCGGTGGGAGAGACCCAGTACTTC
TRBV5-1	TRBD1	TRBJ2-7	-	CASSLEAGGKYEQYF	TGCGCCAGCAGCTTGGAGGCAGGGGGCAAGTACGAGCAGTACTTC
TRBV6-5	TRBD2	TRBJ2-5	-	CASSEDPGGRSQYF	TGTGCCAGCAGTGAAGACCCCGGGGGGAGGTCCCAGTACTTC
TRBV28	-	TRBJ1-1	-	CASINSDMNTEAFF	TGTGCCAGCATTAACTCCGACATGAACACTGAAGCTTTCTTT
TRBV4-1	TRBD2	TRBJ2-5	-	CASSHTSGGEETQYF	TGCGCCAGCAGTCATACTAGCGGGGGGGAAGAGACCCAGTACTTC
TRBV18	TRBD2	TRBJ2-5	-	CASSPTSGVQETQYF	TGTGCCAGCTCACCCACTAGCGGGGTTCAAGAGACCCAGTACTTC
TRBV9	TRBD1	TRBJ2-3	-	CASSVDRVGADTQYF	TGTGCCAGCAGCGTCGACAGGGTGGGTGCAGATACGCAGTATTTT
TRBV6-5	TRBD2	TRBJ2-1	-	CASSYSGAGGRNEQFF	TGTGCCAGCAGTTACTCTGGCGCGGGAGGGCGAAATGAGCAGTTCTTC